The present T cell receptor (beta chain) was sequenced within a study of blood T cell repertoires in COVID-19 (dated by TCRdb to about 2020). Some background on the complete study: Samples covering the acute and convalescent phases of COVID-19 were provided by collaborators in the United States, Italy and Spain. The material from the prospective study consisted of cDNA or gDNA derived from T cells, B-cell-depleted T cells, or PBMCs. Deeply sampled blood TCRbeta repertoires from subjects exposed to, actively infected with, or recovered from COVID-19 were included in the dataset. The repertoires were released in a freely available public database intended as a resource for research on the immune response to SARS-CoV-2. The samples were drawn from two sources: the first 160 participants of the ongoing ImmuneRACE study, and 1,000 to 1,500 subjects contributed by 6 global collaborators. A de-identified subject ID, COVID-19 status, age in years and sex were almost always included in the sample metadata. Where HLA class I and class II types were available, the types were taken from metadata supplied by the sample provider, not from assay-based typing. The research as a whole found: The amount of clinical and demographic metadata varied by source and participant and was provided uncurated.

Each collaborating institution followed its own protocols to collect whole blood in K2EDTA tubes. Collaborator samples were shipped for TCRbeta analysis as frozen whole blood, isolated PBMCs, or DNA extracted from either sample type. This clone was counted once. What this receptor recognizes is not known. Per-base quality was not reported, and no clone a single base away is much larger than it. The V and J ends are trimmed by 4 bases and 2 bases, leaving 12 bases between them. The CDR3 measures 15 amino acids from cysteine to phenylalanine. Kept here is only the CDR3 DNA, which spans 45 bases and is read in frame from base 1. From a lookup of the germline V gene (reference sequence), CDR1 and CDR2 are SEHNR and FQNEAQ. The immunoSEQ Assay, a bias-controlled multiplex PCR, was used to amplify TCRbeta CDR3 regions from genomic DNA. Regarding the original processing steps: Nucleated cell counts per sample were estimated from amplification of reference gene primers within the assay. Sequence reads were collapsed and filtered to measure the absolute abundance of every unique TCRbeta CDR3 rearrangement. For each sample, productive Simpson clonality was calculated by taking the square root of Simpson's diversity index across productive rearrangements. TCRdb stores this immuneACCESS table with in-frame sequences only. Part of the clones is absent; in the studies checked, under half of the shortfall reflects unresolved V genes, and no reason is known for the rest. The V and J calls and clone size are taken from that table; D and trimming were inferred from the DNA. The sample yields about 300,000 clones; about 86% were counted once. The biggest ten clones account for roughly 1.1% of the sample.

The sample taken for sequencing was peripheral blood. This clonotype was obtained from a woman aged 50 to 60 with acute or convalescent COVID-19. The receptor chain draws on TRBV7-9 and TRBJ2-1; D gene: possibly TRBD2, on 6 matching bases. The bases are TGTGCCAGCAGCTCTGGCGGGACCACCTACAATGAGCAGTTCTTC. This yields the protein CASSSGGTTYNEQFF.